This T cell receptor (beta chain) was sequenced in a study of regulatory T cells in long-lasting Graves disease. This clonotype showed up just a few times. The antigen remains unidentified. Regarding the study as a whole: Graves' patients with persistent disease showed TCR diversity lower than patients newly diagnosed.

Time point described: newly diagnosed GD, antithyroid drugs for less than 3 months. The TCR library was made from RNA that had been extracted from PBMCs in TRIzol. Investigators prepared the TCR beta libraries by applying iRepertoire HTBI primers and Arm-PCR of CDR3 regions. TCRdb fed the multiplex PCR reads into MiXCR, producing one record per CDR3 protein. The sample lists about 500,000 distinct CDR3 sequences, 16% seen once, with 9.5% to 15% in the top ten. This sample was also put to use in a study of T cells in Graves' hyperthyroidism and ophthalmopathy. From that report: A first-round RT-PCR of the TCR CDR3 used the HTBI primer set.

The sequencing here drew on peripheral blood mononuclear cells (PBMCs), taken at new diagnosis, from a patient treated with antithyroid drugs. The clonotype was recovered from a man in his forties with Graves disease.

This CDR3 is CASSLGGASYGYTF. In DNA, the CDR3 is TGTGCCAGCAGTTTGGGCGGCGCAAGCTATGGCTACACCTTC. This chain connects TRBV27 to TRBJ1-2; D gene uncertain. The CDR3 runs to 14 residues. Germline CDR1 and CDR2: MNHEY and SMNVEV (reference sequence). V gave up 3 bases and J gave up 4 bases, with 12 bases separating them.